These 14 T cell receptor beta chains were sequenced from one sample in a study of shared clonotypes between healthy human individuals. Clones were sequenced by immunoSEQ multiplex PCR, and TCRdb holds only the in-frame ones, with some missing. The sample carries about 960,000 clones, about three quarters recorded once. The sequenced sample consisted of memory CD4+ T cells sorted from blood. The subset was: CD45RA-negative fraction. These receptors were obtained from a man aged 18 to 30 in good health.

The J gene is TRBJ2-3, the V gene TRBV27, with D uncertain. The CDR3 spans 12 residues. V lost 4 bases to trimming and J lost 1 base, with 3 bases between them. Germline V gene data show CDR1 as MNHEY and CDR2 as SMNVEV (reference sequence). CDR3 region: CASSSRTDTQYF. In nucleotides, the CDR3 is TGTGCCAGCAGTTCGCGCACAGATACGCAGTATTTT.

J is TRBJ1-2 and V is TRBV5-6; possible D gene TRBD1, 5 bases. V lost 4 bases and J lost 4, with 17 bases in between. Germline V gene sequence: CDR1 SGHDT, CDR2 YYEEEE. The CDR3 spans 15 residues. The CDR3 region has the DNA TGTGCCAGCAGCAACGGGGCCATCAGTGGCTATGGCTACACCTTC. It translates to CASSNGAISGYGYTF.

This chain connects TRBV5-1 to TRBJ2-6; D ambiguous. The V gene's germline CDR1 is SGHRS and CDR2 YFSETQ. CDR3 size: 16 residues. Between the trimmed V and J ends, which lost 4 bases and 0 bases, there was a span of 11 bases. The CDR3 spells CASSTGRSSGANVLTF. CDR3 bases: TGCGCCAGCAGCACCGGACGGAGCTCTGGGGCCAACGTCCTGACTTTC.

The gene calls are TRBV19 and TRBJ2-5, with a weak D call TRBD1 (5 bases). Looked up from germline, CDR1 is LNHDA and CDR2 is SQIVND (reference sequence). The CDR3 contains 15 residues. V lost 3 bases and J 4 bases, leaving 15 bases between the germline ends. CDR3 in amino acids: CASSIQSGKGETQYF. The CDR3 DNA follows: TGTGCCAGTAGTATCCAGTCAGGGAAAGGAGAGACCCAGTACTTC.

Written as DNA, the CDR3 is TGTGCCAGCAGCCCGAGGTGGCGGGGGGGCCCGAACACCGGGGAGCTGTTTTTT. This codes for CASSPRWRGGPNTGELFF. V is TRBV13 and J is TRBJ2-2; 9 bases fit TRBD2. Germline V gene lookup returns CDR1 PRHDT and CDR2 FYEKMQ (reference sequence). V trimming: 5 bases; J trimming: 0 bases; junction bases outside the gene matches: 10. The CDR3 is 18 residues long.

CDR3 amino acids: CASSRKGLGDQNSPLHF. The CDR3 DNA follows: TGCGCCAGCAGCCGGAAGGGTCTGGGGGATCAGAATTCACCCCTCCACTTT. V usage is TRBV4-3 and J usage is TRBJ1-6, with D possibly being TRBD1 (5 bases). Germline V CDR1 and CDR2: LGHNA, YSLEER. The V and J ends lost 4 bases and 7 bases respectively, with 20 bases between them. The CDR3 totals 17 residues.

The chain has TRBV12-5 and TRBJ1-4; D uncertain. In germline, CDR1 is LGHNT, CDR2 FRNRAP. V lost 1 base to trimming and J lost 8 bases, with 14 bases between them. The length of the CDR3 is 15 residues. The CDR3 nucleotides read TGTGCTAGTGGTTTGGGGGAGAGTGGTAGGGAAAAACTGTTTTTT. Translated, it gives CASGLGESGREKLFF.

The genes are TRBV5-6 and TRBJ2-2; D is uncertain. The CDR3 is 16 amino acids. Trimming left V 0 bases short and J 1 base short, with 10 bases between. Germline CDR1 reads SGHDT; CDR2 reads YYEEEE. The CDR3 protein is CASSLGPSGNTGELFF. CDR3 DNA: TGTGCCAGCAGCTTGGGTCCCAGTGGGAACACCGGGGAGCTGTTTTTT.

This clone appeared many times. The V gene is TRBV5-6, the J gene TRBJ1-6, with unresolved D. This CDR3 has 17 amino acids. Germline loops: CDR1 SGHDT, CDR2 YYEEEE. Trimming shortened V by 1 base and J by 0 bases, and 11 bases separated the two germline ends. The CDR3 DNA follows: TGTGCCAGCAGCTTGTACGGCGAAAGCTCCTATAATTCACCCCTCCACTTT. Translated, it gives CASSLYGESSYNSPLHF.

A few counts support this clone. The CDR3 loop reads CASSSAIHPIGDTEAFF. Here the CDR3 DNA reads TGCGCCAGCAGCTCTGCAATACACCCAATTGGGGACACTGAAGCTTTCTTT. The chain links TRBV5-1 to TRBJ1-1; the D is unclear. The CDR3 has 17 residues. Germline CDR1 is SGHRS and CDR2 is YFSETQ. The V end was cut by 3 bases, the J end by 3 bases, with 21 bases between.

V gene TRBV5-6 combines with J gene TRBJ2-2, with 8 bases identical to TRBD1. Trimming took 2 bases from V and 3 from J; bases not matched to a gene: 6. CDR3 length: 16 residues. Germline V gives CDR1 SGHDT, CDR2 YYEEEE. In DNA, the CDR3 is TGTGCCAGCAGCTTTACCGGGACAGGCTACACCGGGGAGCTGTTTTTT. This encodes CASSFTGTGYTGELFF.

This chain links TRBV2 with TRBJ2-2; the D is unclear. Germline V gene data show CDR1 as SNHLY and CDR2 as FYNNEI. The germline V and J ends were trimmed by 4 bases and 7 bases, with 13 bases remaining between them. The CDR3 covers 14 residues. This CDR3 is CASSGQLTDGELFF. The CDR3 nucleotides are TGTGCCAGCAGTGGGCAGCTTACCGACGGGGAGCTGTTTTTT.

This rearrangement joins TRBV6-1 to TRBJ2-6; D is unresolved. V lost 2 bases and J lost 2, with 7 bases in between. Germline CDR1 MNHNS, CDR2 SASEGT. The CDR3 covers 15 residues. This CDR3 is CASSEFGAGANVLTF. CDR3 coding DNA: TGTGCCAGCAGTGAATTCGGTGCTGGGGCCAACGTCCTGACTTTC.

This clone came up a few times. The J gene is TRBJ1-2, the V gene TRBV29-1; 7 positions match TRBD1. Germline CDR1 SQVTM, CDR2 ANQGSEA. Germline trimming cut 4 bases from V and 4 bases from J; bases unmatched to any gene: 6. The CDR3 contains 13 residues. The CDR3 region has the DNA TGCAGCGTTGCAACAGGGGTGGGCTATGGCTACACCTTC. It codes for CSVATGVGYGYTF. Filled out from reference TRBV29-1 and TRBJ1-2, the complete variable domain reads SAVISQKPSRDICQRGTSLTIQCQVDSQVTMMFWYRQQPGQSLTLIATANQGSEATYESGFVIDKFPISRPNLTFSTLTVSNMSPEDSSIYLCSVATGVGYGYTFGSGTRLTVV.